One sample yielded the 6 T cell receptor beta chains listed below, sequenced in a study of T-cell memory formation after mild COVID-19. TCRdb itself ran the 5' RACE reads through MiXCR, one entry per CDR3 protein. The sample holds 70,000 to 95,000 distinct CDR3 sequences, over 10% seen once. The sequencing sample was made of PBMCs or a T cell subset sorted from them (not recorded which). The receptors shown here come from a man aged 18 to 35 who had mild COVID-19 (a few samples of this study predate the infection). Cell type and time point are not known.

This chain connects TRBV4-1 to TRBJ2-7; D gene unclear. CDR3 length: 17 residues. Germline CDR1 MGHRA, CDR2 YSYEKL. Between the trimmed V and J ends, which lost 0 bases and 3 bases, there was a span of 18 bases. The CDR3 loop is CASSQESPVGGIYEQYF. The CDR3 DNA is TGCGCCAGCAGCCAAGAGAGTCCGGTAGGCGGAATCTACGAGCAGTACTTC.

CDR3 coding DNA: TGTGCCAGCAGCTTTCAGACCGGGACAGGGAAAGAGACCCAGTACTTC. Translating it yields CASSFQTGTGKETQYF. This chain links TRBV7-8 with TRBJ2-5; TRBD1 matches at 9 bases. CDR3 length equals 16 residues. Trimming took 3 bases from V and 3 from J; bases not matched to a gene: 8. CDR1 and CDR2 (germline): SGHVS, FQNEAQ.

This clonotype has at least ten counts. The CDR3 sequence is CASSTGTGDEQFF. The CDR3 DNA reads TGTGCCAGCAGTACCGGGACAGGGGATGAGCAGTTCTTC. The rearrangement joins TRBV6-5 to TRBJ2-1, with 10 nucleotides matching TRBD1. Germline V gene lookup returns CDR1 MNHEY and CDR2 SVGAGI. The trim removed 5 bases at V and 8 bases at J, leaving 3 bases unmatched. The length of the CDR3 is 13 residues.

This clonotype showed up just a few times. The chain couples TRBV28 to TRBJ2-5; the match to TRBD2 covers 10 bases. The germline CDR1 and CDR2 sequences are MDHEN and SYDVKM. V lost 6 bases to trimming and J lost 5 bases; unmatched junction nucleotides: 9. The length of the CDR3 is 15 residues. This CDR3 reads CASRPLAGNGETQYF. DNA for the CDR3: TGTGCCAGCAGACCACTAGCGGGGAACGGTGAGACCCAGTACTTC.

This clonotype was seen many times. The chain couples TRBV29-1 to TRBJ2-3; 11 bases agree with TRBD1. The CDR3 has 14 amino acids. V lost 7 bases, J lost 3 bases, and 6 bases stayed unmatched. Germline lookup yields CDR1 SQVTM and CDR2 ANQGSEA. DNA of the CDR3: TGCAGCGCCGAAGGACAGGGGGCAACAGATACGCAGTATTTT. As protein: CSAEGQGATDTQYF.

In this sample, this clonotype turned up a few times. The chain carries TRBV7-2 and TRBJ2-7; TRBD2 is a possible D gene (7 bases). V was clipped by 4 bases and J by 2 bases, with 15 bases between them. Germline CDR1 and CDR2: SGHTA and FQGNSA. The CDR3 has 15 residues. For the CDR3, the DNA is TGTGCCAGCAGCTCGTCCGGGGGGCAACCCTACGAGCAGTACTTC. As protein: CASSSSGGQPYEQYF. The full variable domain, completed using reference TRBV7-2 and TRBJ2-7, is GAGVSQSPSNKVTEKGKDVELRCDPISGHTALYWYRQSLGQGLEFLIYFQGNSAPDKSGLPSDRFSAERTGGSVSTLTIQRTQQEDSAVYLCASSSSGGQPYEQYFGPGTRLTVT.